What follows are 7 T cell receptor beta chains derived from one specimen sequenced in a study of OX40 agonist ivuxolimab in advanced cancers. The assay was immunoSEQ multiplex PCR, and TCRdb's table has in-frame clones only and misses some. The top ten hold under 3% of the sample, which has roughly 70,000 clones, around 88% seen once. The sample was CD4+ or CD8+ T cells sorted from blood, taken in a trial of the OX40 agonist ivuxolimab. These receptors were taken from an adult with an advanced solid tumor such as melanoma, head and neck, liver or kidney cancer.

V is TRBV7-3 and J is TRBJ2-7; TRBD2 is a possible D gene (5 bases). The CDR3 is 14 amino acids. Trimming removed 5 bases from V and 7 bases from J, with 18 bases in between. Germline V CDR1 and CDR2: SGHTA, FQGTGA. CDR3 region: CASSPEGTPGEQYF. The CDR3, as DNA: TGTGCCAGCAGCCCCGAGGGAACCCCGGGGGAGCAGTACTTC.

This rearrangement joins TRBV6-1 to TRBJ1-2; TRBD1 agrees at 10 bases. CDR3 length: 14 residues. The J segment lost 7 bases and the V segment lost 6 bases, leaving 8 bases of the junction unmatched. Per the germline V gene, CDR1 is MNHNS and CDR2 is SASEGT. The CDR3 nucleotides read TGTGCCAGCAGACCTCGGGACAGGGGCCTTGGCTACACCTTC. It yields the protein CASRPRDRGLGYTF.

This clone was seen once. This sequence joins TRBV28 and TRBJ2-7; a weak D match, TRBD2 (7 bases). Trimming took 3 bases from V and 2 from J, leaving 17 bases between them. Germline values: CDR1 MDHEN, CDR2 SYDVKM. This CDR3 is built from 16 residues. CDR3 in amino acids: CASSLPGGGTAYEQYF. In DNA, the CDR3 is TGTGCCAGCAGTTTGCCCGGCGGGGGCACAGCCTACGAGCAGTACTTC. Combining the CDR3 with reference TRBV28 and TRBJ2-7 gives the whole variable domain DVKVTQSSRYLVKRTGEKVFLECVQDMDHENMFWYRQDPGLGLRLIYFSYDVKMKEKGDIPEGYSVSREKKERFSLILESASTNQTSMYLCASSLPGGGTAYEQYFGPGTRLTVT.

The chain links TRBV15 to TRBJ2-5; unclear D gene. Germline lookup yields CDR1 LNHNV and CDR2 YYDKDF (reference sequence). V was trimmed by 2 bases and J by 5 bases, leaving 9 bases between them. This CDR3 region has 13 residues. The CDR3 nucleotides read TGTGCCACCAGCAGATCGAGTGATGAGACCCAGTACTTC. Its translation: CATSRSSDETQYF.

The CDR3 sequence is CSALATNEQFF. DNA of the CDR3: TGCAGTGCCCTAGCGACCAATGAGCAGTTCTTC. V is TRBV20-1 and J is TRBJ2-1; D might be TRBD2 (6 bases). The CDR3 runs 11 residues. Trimming removed 6 bases from V and 6 bases from J, with 9 bases in between. CDR1 and CDR2 from the germline V gene are DFQATT and SNEGSKA (reference sequence).

V usage is TRBV28 and J usage is TRBJ1-1; no clear D gene. V was clipped by 7 bases and J by 8 bases, with 11 bases between them. The CDR3 loop spans 11 amino acids. Per germline, CDR1 MDHEN and CDR2 SYDVKM. CDR3 sequence: CASNLGYEAFF. CDR3 DNA: TGTGCCAGCAACCTGGGTTACGAAGCTTTCTTT.

The chain is built from TRBV18 and TRBJ2-7, with TRBD2 matching over 14 bases. Germline trimming cut 3 bases from V and 4 bases from J; bases unmatched to any gene: 2. The length of the CDR3 is 15 residues. Germline-derived CDR1 and CDR2 are KGHSH and LQKENI. The CDR3, as DNA: TGTGCCAGCTCACCGGGGACTAGCGGGGGTTACGAGCAGTACTTC. Amino acid sequence: CASSPGTSGGYEQYF.